These T cell receptor beta chains were read from a single sample in a study of beta chain features in type 1 diabetes. Sequenced by immunoSEQ multiplex PCR; TCRdb stores in-frame clones only, minus some. This sample has 120,000 to 150,000 clones, with 9% to 10% found just once. The sample consisted of central memory CD4+ T cells from blood. The source of these receptors is a woman between 40 and 55 years old in good health. Each CDR3 is given with its conserved first and last residue. The D gene is left open where the match is weak. A row's size may be missing; if present it is once, few, many or a size class.

d_call j_call clone_size v_call cdr3_aa cdr3_nt
NA TRBJ2-1 NA TRBV5-1 CASIAQPTGFYNEQFF TGCGCCAGCATCGCACAGCCTACGGGGTTTTACAATGAGCAGTTCTTC
NA TRBJ2-6 NA TRBV21-1 CASQLRNGANVLTF TGTGCCAGTCAGTTGAGGAATGGGGCCAACGTCCTGACTTTC
NA TRBJ2-6 few TRBV18 CASSPQGTGANVLTF TGTGCCAGCTCACCACAGGGGACTGGGGCCAACGTCCTGACTTTC
TRBD2 TRBJ2-1 many TRBV14 CASSQVPGLVGEQFF TGTGCCAGCAGCCAAGTCCCGGGACTAGTTGGTGAGCAGTTCTTC
NA TRBJ1-3 few TRBV6-5 CASSQNSGNTIYF TGTGCCAGCAGCCAAAACTCTGGAAACACCATATATTTT
TRBD1 TRBJ2-5 few TRBV5-1 CASSGTGNQETQYF TGCGCCAGCAGCGGGACAGGGAACCAAGAGACCCAGTACTTC
TRBD2 TRBJ2-1 NA TRBV6-6 CASSSYGGGEQFF TGTGCCAGCAGCTCCTATGGGGGGGGTGAGCAGTTCTTC
NA TRBJ1-2 NA TRBV14 CASSQASYGYTF TGTGCCAGCAGCCAAGCCAGTTATGGCTACACCTTC
NA TRBJ2-5 many TRBV28 CASISGLQETQYF TGTGCCAGCATCAGCGGTCTCCAAGAGACCCAGTACTTC
TRBD2 TRBJ2-3 few TRBV2 CASSGMGERGGSSRPDTQYF TGTGCCAGCAGTGGAATGGGCGAGCGGGGGGGGTCTTCTCGGCCAGATACGCAGTATTTT
NA TRBJ2-4 NA TRBV4-3 CASSHYLVGDQNIQYF TGCGCCAGCAGCCACTACTTGGTCGGAGACCAAAACATTCAGTACTTC
TRBD1 TRBJ2-1 few TRBV19 CASSIEDRSYNEQFF TGTGCCAGTAGTATCGAGGACAGGTCCTACAATGAGCAGTTCTTC
NA TRBJ1-1 NA TRBV10-2 CASSEGDVAFF TGCGCCAGCAGTGAAGGGGATGTGGCTTTCTTT
TRBD2 TRBJ2-7 NA TRBV5-4 CASSSGGVSYEQYF TGTGCCAGCAGCTCGGGGGGGGTATCCTACGAGCAGTACTTC
TRBD2 TRBJ2-3 few TRBV27 CASSLATSGGADTQYF TGTGCCAGCAGTTTAGCAACTAGCGGGGGGGCAGATACGCAGTATTTT
NA TRBJ2-2 few TRBV11-2 CASSLNAGNTGELFF TGTGCCAGCAGCTTAAACGCAGGGAACACCGGGGAGCTGTTTTTT
TRBD1 TRBJ2-1 NA TRBV7-8 CASRGQGANEQFF TGTGCCAGCAGGGGACAGGGGGCCAATGAGCAGTTCTTC
NA TRBJ1-1 NA TRBV29-1 CSFRKGDTEAFF TGCAGTTTCAGGAAGGGGGACACTGAAGCTTTCTTT
TRBD1 TRBJ2-7 NA TRBV7-2 CASTTGGENSYEQYF TGTGCCAGCACCACAGGGGGTGAAAACTCCTACGAGCAGTACTTC
TRBD1 TRBJ2-3 few TRBV23-1 CASSWGQADRTDTQYF TGCGCCAGCAGTTGGGGACAGGCCGACCGCACAGATACGCAGTATTTT
TRBD1 TRBJ2-5 NA TRBV4-1 CASSHLPNRGFGQETQYF TGCGCCAGCAGCCACCTACCGAACAGGGGGTTCGGCCAAGAGACCCAGTACTTC
TRBD1 TRBJ1-4 NA TRBV11-2 CASSLHTGGEKLFF TGTGCCAGCAGCTTACACACAGGGGGTGAAAAACTGTTTTTT
NA TRBJ1-5 NA TRBV6-1 CASSESIASQPQHF TGTGCCAGCAGTGAATCTATAGCGAGTCAGCCCCAGCATTTT
TRBD1 TRBJ1-3 NA TRBV13 CASSLGAGQGRGGTIYF TGTGCCAGCAGCTTAGGAGCGGGACAGGGGAGAGGGGGCACCATATATTTT
TRBD1 TRBJ1-1 NA TRBV5-4 CASSPPGQVNTEAFF TGTGCCAGCAGCCCCCCGGGACAGGTGAACACTGAAGCTTTCTTT
TRBD2 TRBJ2-5 few TRBV15 CATSRAGGAETQYF TGTGCCACCAGCAGAGCGGGGGGGGCAGAGACCCAGTACTTC
TRBD2 TRBJ2-5 many TRBV23-1 CASSQRPSGEVGEETQYF TGCGCCAGCAGTCAACGGCCTAGCGGGGAAGTTGGTGAAGAGACCCAGTACTTC
NA TRBJ2-5 many TRBV29-1 CSVESGLIQTQYF TGCAGCGTGGAGTCAGGGTTAATACAGACCCAGTACTTC
TRBD1 TRBJ1-5 few TRBV7-8 CASSLQGGSNQPQHF TGTGCCAGCAGCCTCCAGGGGGGTAGCAATCAGCCCCAGCATTTT
NA TRBJ1-4 few TRBV2 CASSKQGVANEKLFF TGTGCCAGCAGTAAACAGGGAGTTGCTAATGAAAAACTGTTTTTT
NA TRBJ2-2 once TRBV6-1 CASSEAIQGSNTGELFF TGTGCCAGCAGTGAAGCGATTCAGGGATCGAACACCGGGGAGCTGTTTTTT
NA TRBJ2-3 NA TRBV7-2 CASSTNPRRAGDTQYF TGTGCCAGCAGCACAAACCCGCGGCGGGCCGGAGATACGCAGTATTTT
NA TRBJ1-3 few TRBV6-5 CASSWTVGNTIYF TGTGCCAGCAGTTGGACAGTGGGAAACACCATATATTTT
TRBD1 TRBJ1-2 NA TRBV25-1 CASSDGQGPGYGYTF TGTGCCAGCAGTGACGGACAGGGCCCGGGCTATGGCTACACCTTC
NA TRBJ2-2 NA TRBV5-1 CASSSKVTGDTGELFF TGCGCCAGCAGCTCCAAGGTGACCGGGGACACCGGGGAGCTGTTTTTT
TRBD2 TRBJ2-7 NA TRBV5-1 CASSSSSGTYEQYF TGCGCCAGCAGCTCATCTAGCGGCACCTACGAGCAGTACTTC
NA TRBJ2-2 few TRBV2 CASSTAGNTGELFF TGTGCCAGCAGTACAGCGGGGAACACCGGGGAGCTGTTTTTT
NA TRBJ2-7 NA TRBV7-2 CASSLVQGSYEQYF TGTGCCAGCAGCTTAGTGCAGGGGAGCTACGAGCAGTACTTC
TRBD1 TRBJ2-2 NA TRBV27 CASSSQGAGTGELFF TGTGCCAGCAGTTCCCAGGGGGCCGGCACCGGGGAGCTGTTTTTT
NA TRBJ1-1 NA TRBV6-5 CASMGGQLSEAFF TGTGCCAGCATGGGGGGGCAGCTTAGTGAAGCTTTCTTT
TRBD1 TRBJ2-3 few TRBV5-1 CASSPGQTTDTQYF TGCGCCAGCAGCCCGGGACAGACCACAGATACGCAGTATTTT
TRBD2 TRBJ2-5 NA TRBV5-1 CASSSGAGNQETQYF TGCGCCAGCAGCTCCGGAGCGGGAAACCAAGAGACCCAGTACTTC
NA TRBJ1-1 few TRBV11-2 CASSFAGPNTEAFF TGTGCCAGCAGCTTCGCGGGGCCGAACACTGAAGCTTTCTTT
NA TRBJ1-6 few TRBV10-3 CASSYSMGQTNSPLHF TGTGCCAGCAGTTACTCGATGGGCCAGACAAATTCACCCCTCCACTTT
TRBD2 TRBJ2-3 few TRBV10-3 CATYGPGLAGVTDTQYF TGTGCCACCTACGGACCGGGACTAGCGGGAGTCACAGATACGCAGTATTTT
TRBD1 TRBJ2-3 NA TRBV7-8 CASSLDRGYTDTQYF TGTGCCAGCAGCTTAGACAGGGGGTACACAGATACGCAGTATTTT